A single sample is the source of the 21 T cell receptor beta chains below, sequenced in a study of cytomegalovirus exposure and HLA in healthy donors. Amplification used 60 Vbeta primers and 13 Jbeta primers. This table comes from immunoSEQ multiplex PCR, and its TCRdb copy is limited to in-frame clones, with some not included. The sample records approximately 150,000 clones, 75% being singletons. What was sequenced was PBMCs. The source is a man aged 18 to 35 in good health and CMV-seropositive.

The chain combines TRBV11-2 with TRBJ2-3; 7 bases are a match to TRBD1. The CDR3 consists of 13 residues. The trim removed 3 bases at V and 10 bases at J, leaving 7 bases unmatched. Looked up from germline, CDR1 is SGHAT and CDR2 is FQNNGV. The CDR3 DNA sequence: TGTGCCAGCAGCTTGGAAGGACAGGCGGCGCAGTATTTT. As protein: CASSLEGQAAQYF.

CDR3 nucleotide sequence: TGTGCCAGCAGCTCGGAATCCGGGACTAGCGGTGAAGAGACCCAGTACTTC. Protein product: CASSSESGTSGEETQYF. The chain has TRBV5-4 and TRBJ2-5; 11 nucleotides agree with TRBD2. The germline CDR1 and CDR2 sequences are SGHNT and YYREEE (reference sequence). V gave up 3 bases and J gave up 3 bases; unmatched junction bases: 10. The CDR3 spans 17 residues.

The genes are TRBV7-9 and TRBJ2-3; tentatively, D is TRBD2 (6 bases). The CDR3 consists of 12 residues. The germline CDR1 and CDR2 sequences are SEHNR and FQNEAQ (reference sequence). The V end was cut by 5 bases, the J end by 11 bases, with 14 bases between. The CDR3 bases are TGTGCCAGCAGCGAAAATAGCGGTGGGCAGTATTTT. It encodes CASSENSGGQYF. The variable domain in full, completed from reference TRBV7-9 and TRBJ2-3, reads DTGVSQNPRHKITKRGQNVTFRCDPISEHNRLYWYRQTLGQGPEFLTYFQNEAQLEKSRLLSDRFSAERPKGSFSTLEIQRTEQGDSAMYLCASSENSGGQYFGPGTRLTVL.

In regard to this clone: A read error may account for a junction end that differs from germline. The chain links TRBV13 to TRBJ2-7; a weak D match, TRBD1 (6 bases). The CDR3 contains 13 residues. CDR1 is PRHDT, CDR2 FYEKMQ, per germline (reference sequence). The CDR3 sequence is CASTLGQTYEQYF. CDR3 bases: TGTGCCAGCACCTTAGGACAGACCTACGAGCAGTACTTC.

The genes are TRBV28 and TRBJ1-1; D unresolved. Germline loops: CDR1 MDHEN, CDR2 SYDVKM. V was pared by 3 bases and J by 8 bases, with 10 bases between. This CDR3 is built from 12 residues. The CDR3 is CASSFRGLEAFF. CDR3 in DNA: TGTGCCAGCAGTTTTCGGGGATTAGAAGCTTTCTTT.

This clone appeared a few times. The CDR3 is CASSPQGASNQPQHF. The CDR3 bases are TGTGCCAGCTCACCCCAGGGGGCGAGCAATCAGCCCCAGCATTTT. V is TRBV18 and J is TRBJ1-5, with 8 bases identical to TRBD1. This CDR3 is 15 amino acids long. Per the germline V gene, CDR1 is KGHSH and CDR2 is LQKENI. V lost 3 bases to trimming and J lost 1 base; unmatched junction nucleotides: 2.

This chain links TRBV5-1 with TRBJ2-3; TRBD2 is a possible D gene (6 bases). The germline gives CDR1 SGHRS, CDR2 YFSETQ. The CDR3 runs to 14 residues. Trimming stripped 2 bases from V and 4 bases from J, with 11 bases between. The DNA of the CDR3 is TGCGCCAGCAGCTTAGGAGGGATCCCAGATACGCAGTATTTT. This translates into CASSLGGIPDTQYF. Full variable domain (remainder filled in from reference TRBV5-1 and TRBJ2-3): KAGVTQTPRYLIKTRGQQVTLSCSPISGHRSVSWYQQTPGQGLQFLFEYFSETQRNKGNFPGRFSGRQFSNSRSEMNVSTLELGDSALYLCASSLGGIPDTQYFGPGTRLTVL.

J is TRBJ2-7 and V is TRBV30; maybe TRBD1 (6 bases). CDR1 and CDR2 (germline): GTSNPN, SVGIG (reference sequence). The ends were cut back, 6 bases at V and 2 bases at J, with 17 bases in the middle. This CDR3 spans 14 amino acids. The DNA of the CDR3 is TGTGCCTGCACCGAACCGGGACAAACCTACGAGCAGTACTTC. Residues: CACTEPGQTYEQYF.

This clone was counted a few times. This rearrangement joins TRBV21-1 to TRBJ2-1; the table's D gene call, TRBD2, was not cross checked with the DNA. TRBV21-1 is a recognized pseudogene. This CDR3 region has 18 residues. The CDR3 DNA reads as TGTGCCAGCAGCAAAGTCGGACTAGCGGGAGAAAAGTACAATGAGCAGTTCTTC. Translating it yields CASSKVGLAGEKYNEQFF.

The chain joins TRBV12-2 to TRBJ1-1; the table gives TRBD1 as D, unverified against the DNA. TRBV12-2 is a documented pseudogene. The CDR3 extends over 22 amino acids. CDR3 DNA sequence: TGTGCAAGTCGCTATCCAGCAGGGGACAGGGATATCGGTGATAATATGAACACTGAAGCTTTCTTT. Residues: CASRYPAGDRDIGDNMNTEAFF.

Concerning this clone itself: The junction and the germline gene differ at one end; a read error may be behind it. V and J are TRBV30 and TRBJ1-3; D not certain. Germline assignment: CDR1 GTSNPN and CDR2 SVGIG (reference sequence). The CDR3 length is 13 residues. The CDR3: CAGRGSSGNTIYF. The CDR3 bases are TGTGCCGGGAGAGGGAGCTCTGGAAACACCATATATTTT.

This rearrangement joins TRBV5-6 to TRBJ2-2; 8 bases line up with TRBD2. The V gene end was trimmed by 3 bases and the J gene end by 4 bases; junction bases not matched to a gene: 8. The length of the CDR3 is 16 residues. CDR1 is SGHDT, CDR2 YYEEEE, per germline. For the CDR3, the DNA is TGTGCCAGCAGCTCCCTACTAGCGGATGTCACCGGGGAGCTGTTTTTT. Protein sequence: CASSSLLADVTGELFF.

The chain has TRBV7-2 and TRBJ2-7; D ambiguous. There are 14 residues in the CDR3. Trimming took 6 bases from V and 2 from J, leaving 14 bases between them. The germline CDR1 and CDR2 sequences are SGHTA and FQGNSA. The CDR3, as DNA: TGTGCCAGCAGTGTGCAGGCCCTGACCTACGAGCAGTACTTC. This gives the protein CASSVQALTYEQYF.

The CDR3 DNA sequence: TGTGCCAGCAGCTTGGATAGGGGTCAGGGCTACACCTTC. This gives the protein CASSLDRGQGYTF. The chain links TRBV7-8 to TRBJ1-2, with D possibly TRBD1 on 5 matching bases. The germline V and J ends were trimmed by 3 bases and 8 bases, with 13 bases remaining between them. Germline assignment: CDR1 SGHVS and CDR2 FQNEAQ. The CDR3 length is 13 residues.

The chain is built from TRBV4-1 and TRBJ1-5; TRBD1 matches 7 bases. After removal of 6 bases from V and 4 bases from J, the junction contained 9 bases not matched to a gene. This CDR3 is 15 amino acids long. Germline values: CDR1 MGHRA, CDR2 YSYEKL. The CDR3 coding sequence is TGCGCCAGCAGTCCCCCGGGGACAGATAATCAGCCCCAGCATTTT. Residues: CASSPPGTDNQPQHF.

CDR3 amino acids: CASSPDRALGNEKLFF. The DNA for the CDR3 is TGTGCCAGCTCACCGGACAGGGCATTGGGTAATGAAAAACTGTTTTTT. The rearrangement joins TRBV18 to TRBJ1-4; 8 bases are shared with TRBD1. Germline loops: CDR1 KGHSH, CDR2 LQKENI. The V gene end was trimmed by 3 bases and the J gene end by 4 bases; junction bases not matched to a gene: 7. This CDR3 comprises 16 residues.

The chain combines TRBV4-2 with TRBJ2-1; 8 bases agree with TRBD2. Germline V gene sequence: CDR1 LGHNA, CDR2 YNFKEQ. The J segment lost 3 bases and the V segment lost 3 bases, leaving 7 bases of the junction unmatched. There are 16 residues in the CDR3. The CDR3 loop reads CASSQDTSGDYNEQFF. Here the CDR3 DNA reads TGTGCCAGCAGCCAGGATACTAGCGGAGACTACAATGAGCAGTTCTTC.

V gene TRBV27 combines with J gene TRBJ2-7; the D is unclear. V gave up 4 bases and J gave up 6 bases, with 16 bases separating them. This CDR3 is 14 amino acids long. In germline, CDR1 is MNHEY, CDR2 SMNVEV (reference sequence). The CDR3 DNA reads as TGTGCCAGCAGTTCTAGACTTAACGTGGCCGAGCAGTACTTC. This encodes CASSSRLNVAEQYF.

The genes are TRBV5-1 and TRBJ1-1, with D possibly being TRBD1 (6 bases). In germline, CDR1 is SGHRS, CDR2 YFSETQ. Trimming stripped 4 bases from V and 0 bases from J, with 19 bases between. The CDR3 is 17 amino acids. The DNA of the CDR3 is TGCGCCAGCAGCAGGAATCAGGGGTTGAGAATGAACACTGAAGCTTTCTTT. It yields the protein CASSRNQGLRMNTEAFF.

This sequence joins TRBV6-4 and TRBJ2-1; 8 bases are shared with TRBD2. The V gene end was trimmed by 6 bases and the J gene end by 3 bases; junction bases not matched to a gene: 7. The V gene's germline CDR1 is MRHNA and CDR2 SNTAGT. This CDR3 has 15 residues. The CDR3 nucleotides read TGTGCCAGCAGCCCTAGGACTAGCAGCTACAATGAGCAGTTCTTC. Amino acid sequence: CASSPRTSSYNEQFF.

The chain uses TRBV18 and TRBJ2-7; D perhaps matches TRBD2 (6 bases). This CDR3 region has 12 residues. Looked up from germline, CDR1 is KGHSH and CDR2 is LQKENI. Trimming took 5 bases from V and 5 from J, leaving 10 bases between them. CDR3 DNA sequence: TGTGCCAGCTCAGTACTAGCCGACGAGCAGTACTTC. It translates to CASSVLADEQYF.